This note documents a single TCR beta chain sequence. Losses at the gene ends were 2 bases for V and 5 bases for J; bases not matched to a gene: 3. Germline loops: CDR1 MNHEY, CDR2 SVGAGI. The CDR3 totals 14 residues. The record originates from a study of shared clonotypes between healthy human individuals. Clones were sequenced by immunoSEQ multiplex PCR, and TCRdb holds only the in-frame ones, with some missing. The data contain about 1 million clones, roughly 75% of them singletons. Sequencing was carried out using memory CD4+ T cells sorted from blood. Stated subset: CD45RA-negative fraction. The rearrangement joins TRBV6-5 to TRBJ2-5, with 9 bases that match TRBD1. This sequence originates from a man aged 18-30 years in good health. CDR3 nucleotides: TGTGCCAGCAGTTACACAGGGGGCTGGGAGACCCAGTACTTC. It is translated as CASSYTGGWETQYF.